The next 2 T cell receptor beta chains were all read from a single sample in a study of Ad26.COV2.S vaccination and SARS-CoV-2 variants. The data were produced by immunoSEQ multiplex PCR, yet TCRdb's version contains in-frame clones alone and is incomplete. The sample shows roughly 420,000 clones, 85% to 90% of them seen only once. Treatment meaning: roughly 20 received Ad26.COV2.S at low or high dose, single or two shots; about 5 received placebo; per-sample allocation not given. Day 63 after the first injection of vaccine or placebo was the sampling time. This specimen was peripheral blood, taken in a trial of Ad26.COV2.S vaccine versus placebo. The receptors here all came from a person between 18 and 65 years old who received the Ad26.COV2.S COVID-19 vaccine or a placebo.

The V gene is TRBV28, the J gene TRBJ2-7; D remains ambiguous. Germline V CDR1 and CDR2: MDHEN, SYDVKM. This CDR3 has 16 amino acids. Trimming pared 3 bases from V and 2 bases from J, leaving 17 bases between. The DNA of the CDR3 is TGTGCCAGCAGTTTGCCCCGGTCTACATACCCCTACGAGCAGTACTTC. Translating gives CASSLPRSTYPYEQYF.

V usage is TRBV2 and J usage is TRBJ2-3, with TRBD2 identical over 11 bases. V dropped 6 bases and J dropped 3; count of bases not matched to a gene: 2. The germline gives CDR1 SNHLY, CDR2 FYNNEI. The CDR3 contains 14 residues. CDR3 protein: CASRLAGVTDTQYF. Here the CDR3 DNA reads TGTGCCAGCAGACTAGCGGGGGTAACAGATACGCAGTATTTT.